What follows are 25 T cell receptor beta chains derived from one specimen sequenced in a study of blood T cell repertoires in COVID-19. The data were produced by immunoSEQ multiplex PCR, yet TCRdb's version contains in-frame clones alone and is incomplete. The top ten hold 1.5% to 1.9% of the sample, which has some 150,000 clones, around 88% seen once. The material sequenced was peripheral blood. All receptors come from a woman aged 55-69 years with acute or convalescent COVID-19.

This clone appeared a few times. CDR3 nucleotide sequence: TGTGCCAGTAGGATAACAGGGGGCACCGGGGAGCTGTTTTTT. Its translation: CASRITGGTGELFF. The chain employs TRBV19 and TRBJ2-2; TRBD1 matches 8 bases. CDR3 length: 14 amino acids. After removal of 6 bases from V and 4 bases from J, the junction contained 4 bases not matched to a gene. The germline V gene has CDR1 LNHDA and CDR2 SQIVND (reference sequence).

The chain is built from TRBV7-9 and TRBJ2-6, with D possibly matching TRBD2 (7 bases). This CDR3 comprises 17 residues. Trimming removed 0 bases at V and 2 bases at J, with 11 bases between. CDR1 is SEHNR and CDR2 is FQNEAQ in the germline V gene (reference sequence). The CDR3 region is CASSLAGGPPGANVLTF. For the CDR3, the DNA is TGTGCCAGCAGCTTAGCGGGGGGGCCTCCTGGGGCCAACGTCCTGACTTTC.

The chain links TRBV11-2 to TRBJ2-3; D is undetermined. This CDR3 has 12 residues. Per germline, CDR1 SGHAT and CDR2 FQNNGV. Trimming cost V 6 bases and J 4 bases, with 8 bases left between them. The CDR3 loop reads CASRLTSDTQYF. The DNA of the CDR3 is TGTGCCAGCAGACTAACTTCAGATACGCAGTATTTT.

The rearrangement uses TRBV19 and TRBJ1-2, with D possibly matching TRBD1 (6 bases). In germline, CDR1 is LNHDA, CDR2 SQIVND (reference sequence). Between the trimmed V and J ends, which lost 6 bases and 7 bases, there was a span of 12 bases. This CDR3 contains 12 residues. DNA of the CDR3: TGTGCCAGTAGCGCAGGGGCGCTTGGCTACACCTTC. Protein: CASSAGALGYTF. Using reference TRBV19 and TRBJ1-2 for the parts outside the CDR3, the full variable domain is DGGITQSPKYLFRKEGQNVTLSCEQNLNHDAMYWYRQDPGQGLRLIYYSQIVNDFQKGDIAEGYSVSREKKESFPLTVTSAQKNPTAFYLCASSAGALGYTFGSGTRLTVV.

The chain employs TRBV7-2 and TRBJ1-2; 9 bases are shared with TRBD1. V shed 4 bases and J 8 bases; nucleotides not matched to a gene: 5. This CDR3 spans 13 amino acids. CDR1 and CDR2 (germline): SGHTA, FQGNSA. DNA of the CDR3: TGTGCCAGCAGCTCACAGGGGGCGCTGGGCTACACCTTC. This translates into CASSSQGALGYTF. Complete variable domain (other parts from reference TRBV7-2 and TRBJ1-2): GAGVSQSPSNKVTEKGKDVELRCDPISGHTALYWYRQSLGQGLEFLIYFQGNSAPDKSGLPSDRFSAERTGGSVSTLTIQRTQQEDSAVYLCASSSQGALGYTFGSGTRLTVV.

The chain links TRBV4-3 to TRBJ1-1; unclear D gene. V lost 0 bases and J lost 5, with 7 bases in between. The CDR3 sequence is 13 residues long. The germline gives CDR1 LGHNA, CDR2 YSLEER. The CDR3 spells CASSQDTRTEAFF. The CDR3 coding sequence is TGCGCCAGCAGCCAAGATACGAGAACTGAAGCTTTCTTT.

V gene TRBV6-5 combines with J gene TRBJ1-4; a possible D gene is TRBD1 (5 bases). The V gene's germline CDR1 is MNHEY and CDR2 SVGAGI. The germline V and J ends were trimmed by 6 bases and 7 bases, with 15 bases remaining between them. CDR3 size: 14 residues. The CDR3 bases are TGTGCCAGCAGCCAACTCGGGGGGGGTGAAAAACTGTTTTTT. This codes for CASSQLGGGEKLFF.

The chain joins TRBV5-4 to TRBJ1-1, with D hard to call. V shed 6 bases and J shed 7 bases, with 19 bases lying between them. CDR1 SGHNT and CDR2 YYREEE come from the germline V gene (reference sequence). The length of the CDR3 is 14 residues. Written as DNA, the CDR3 is TGTGCCAGCACCCCGGCGGGAGGCCGTTTTGAAGCTTTCTTT. It codes for CASTPAGGRFEAFF.

J is TRBJ1-5 and V is TRBV6-5, with 9 bases matching TRBD1. The CDR3 spans 14 residues. V shed 5 bases, J shed 7 bases, and the junction held 6 bases outside the gene matches. The germline CDR1 and CDR2 sequences are MNHEY and SVGAGI. The CDR3 DNA reads TGTGCCAGCAGTACCCCGGACAGGGGACAGCCCCAGCATTTT. Translation gives CASSTPDRGQPQHF.

V and J are TRBV5-4 and TRBJ2-3; 11 bases line up with TRBD2. V shed 4 bases and J 6 bases; nucleotides not matched to a gene: 10. Germline V gene sequence: CDR1 SGHNT, CDR2 YYREEE (reference sequence). The CDR3 extends over 16 amino acids. As DNA, the CDR3 is TGTGCCAGCAGCCCAGGACTAGCGGGTGGAATGGATACGCAGTATTTT. Its protein product is CASSPGLAGGMDTQYF.

The chain uses TRBV19 and TRBJ2-7, with 9 bases that match TRBD1. The CDR3 contains 14 residues. With V trimmed by 4 bases and J by 4 bases, 5 bases remained unmatched. CDR1 and CDR2 (germline): LNHDA, SQIVND (reference sequence). CDR3: CASSSGTGLYEQYF. The DNA for the CDR3 is TGTGCCAGTAGTAGCGGGACAGGGTTATACGAGCAGTACTTC.

The rearrangement joins TRBV7-6 to TRBJ2-7; 10 bases are a match to TRBD1. This CDR3 spans 15 amino acids. V lost 5 bases, J lost 3 bases, and 7 bases stayed unmatched. Germline CDR1 reads SGHVS; CDR2 reads FNYEAQ. The CDR3 nucleotides are TGTGCCAGCAGCCCGGGCGGGACAGGGGACTACGAGCAGTACTTC. Its translation is CASSPGGTGDYEQYF. The full variable domain, completed using reference TRBV7-6 and TRBJ2-7, is GAGVSQSPRYKVTKRGQDVALRCDPISGHVSLYWYRQALGQGPEFLTYFNYEAQQDKSGLPNDRFSAERPEGSISTLTIQRTEQRDSAMYRCASSPGGTGDYEQYFGPGTRLTVT.

The count of this clone is one. J is TRBJ2-2 and V is TRBV7-2; 8 bases fit TRBD2. The germline CDR1 and CDR2 sequences are SGHTA and FQGNSA. The CDR3 extends over 13 amino acids. V shed 5 bases and J 7 bases; nucleotides not matched to a gene: 3. The CDR3 nucleotides read TGTGCCAGCAGCCCTACTAGCGGCGGGGAGCTGTTTTTT. Its translation: CASSPTSGGELFF.

This chain joins TRBV9 and TRBJ1-2; 8 positions match TRBD1. This CDR3 is built from 15 residues. J gave up 5 bases and V 3 bases, and 9 bases lay outside the gene matches. Germline loops: CDR1 SGDLS, CDR2 YYNGEE. CDR3 region: CASSAGTGVRYGYTF. The CDR3 nucleotides read TGTGCCAGCAGCGCCGGGACAGGTGTGAGGTATGGCTACACCTTC.

The V and J genes are TRBV3-1 (or the pseudogene TRBV3-2) and TRBJ2-7, with 8 bases matching TRBD1. The germline CDR1 and CDR2 sequences are LGHDT and YNNKEL (reference sequence). This CDR3 contains 14 residues. V lost 7 bases, J lost 2 bases, and 7 bases stayed unmatched. The CDR3 bases are TGTGCCAGCATGAGACAGGGGTCCCCCTACGAGCAGTACTTC. Residues: CASMRQGSPYEQYF.

V is TRBV7-6 and J is TRBJ2-7, with a tentative D call TRBD1 (5 bases). CDR3 length equals 18 residues. The germline gives CDR1 SGHVS, CDR2 FNYEAQ. Between the trimmed V and J ends, which lost 4 bases and 2 bases, there was a span of 24 bases. CDR3 sequence: CASSSSPSGYLAPYEQYF. In DNA form, the CDR3 reads TGTGCCAGCAGCTCGAGCCCCTCAGGGTACTTGGCCCCCTACGAGCAGTACTTC.

The V gene is TRBV6-2 or TRBV6-3, the J gene TRBJ2-7; D is ambiguous. The germline V and J ends were trimmed by 2 bases and 4 bases, with 12 bases remaining between them. Germline loops: CDR1 MNHEY, CDR2 SVGEGT. There are 14 residues in the CDR3. CDR3 protein: CASSYAAATYEQYF. CDR3 DNA: TGTGCCAGCAGTTACGCGGCAGCCACATACGAGCAGTACTTC.

The rearrangement joins TRBV5-6 to TRBJ2-7; 7 bases are a match to TRBD1. After removal of 0 bases from V and 5 bases from J, the junction contained 8 bases not matched to a gene. The CDR3 has 15 amino acids. In germline, CDR1 is SGHDT, CDR2 YYEEEE. CDR3 in DNA: TGTGCCAGCAGCTTGGCCTCGACAGGGCTGGACGAGCAGTACTTC. It is translated as CASSLASTGLDEQYF.

A note on this clone: One junction end does not reproduce the germline sequence, and a read error may be involved. The V gene is TRBV19, the J gene TRBJ1-1; D gene ambiguous. From germline, CDR1 is LNHDA and CDR2 SQIVND (reference sequence). The CDR3 sequence is 15 residues long. Here the CDR3 reads CASRPNSHDNSEAFF. The CDR3 DNA reads as TGTGCCAGTAGACCCAACTCCCACGACAACAGTGAAGCTTTCTTT.

The chain joins TRBV4-1 to TRBJ1-2; D is perhaps TRBD1 (6 bases). Per the germline V gene, CDR1 is MGHRA and CDR2 is YSYEKL. V lost 4 bases and J lost 7, with 16 bases in between. CDR3 length equals 14 residues. Written as DNA, the CDR3 is TGCGCCAGCAGCCCAGGGGTCGAGGGGTCTGGCTACACCTTC. Its protein product is CASSPGVEGSGYTF.

The gene calls are TRBV14 and TRBJ1-2; tentative D call: TRBD1 (5 bases). V shed 4 bases and J shed 9 bases, with 21 bases lying between them. The CDR3 consists of 15 residues. The V gene's germline CDR1 is SGHDN and CDR2 FVKESK. The CDR3 region has the DNA TGTGCCAGCAGCCCCAGGACATTCGGGCTTTGGAGCTACACCTTC. Translated: CASSPRTFGLWSYTF.

The rearrangement uses TRBV3-1 (or the pseudogene TRBV3-2) and TRBJ2-5; D remains unclear. V lost 2 bases to trimming and J lost 5 bases, with 18 bases between them. This CDR3 has 16 residues. Germline values: CDR1 LGHDT, CDR2 YNNKEL (reference sequence). As DNA, the CDR3 is TGTGCCAGCAGCCAAAACCCCTTGGCTAGTGGGGAGACCCAGTACTTC. Protein: CASSQNPLASGETQYF.

This chain links TRBV28 with TRBJ1-3; possible D gene TRBD1, 5 bases. CDR1 is MDHEN, CDR2 SYDVKM, per germline. This CDR3 is 14 amino acids long. The V end was cut by 6 bases, the J end by 3 bases, with 12 bases between. The CDR3 DNA is TGTGCCAGCAGACGGCCAGGGTATGGAAACACCATATATTTT. It encodes CASRRPGYGNTIYF.

The CDR3 DNA is TGTGCCACCAGTGATGCCCCCGGGGGATTTCGGTTCTTC. Translating it yields CATSDAPGGFRFF. The V call is TRBV24-1, the J call TRBJ2-1; D perhaps matches TRBD2 (6 bases). Germline loops: CDR1 KGHDR, CDR2 SFDVKD. V lost 3 bases to trimming and J lost 15 bases, with 17 bases between them. The CDR3 spans 13 residues.

This chain's CDR3 is CASSPETGQETQYF. The CDR3 nucleotides read TGTGCCAGCTCACCCGAGACGGGCCAAGAGACCCAGTACTTC. V gene TRBV18 combines with J gene TRBJ2-5; D remains ambiguous. Trimming took off 3 bases at V and 1 base at J, with 9 bases between the two ends. Looked up from germline, CDR1 is KGHSH and CDR2 is LQKENI. CDR3 length: 14 amino acids.